This T cell receptor beta chain comes out of a study of shared clonotypes between healthy human individuals. Study conclusions and caveats: A handful of donors had around 5.2% of their naive CD4 clonotypes in common.

The authors distributed each subset's genomic DNA evenly over several immunoSEQ plates. Assay used: immunoSEQ multiplex PCR; TCRdb lists only in-frame clones, some missing. The sample shows about 960,000 clones, about three quarters of them seen only once. About this clone: Its antigen is still unknown.

The clonotype originates from a man between 18 and 29 years old in good health. The sample comprised memory CD4+ T cells sorted from blood. This sample's subset: CD45RA-negative fraction.

CDR3 DNA sequence: TGCGCCAGCAGCTTGGCAGGGGCATACACTGAAGCTTTCTTT. It codes for CASSLAGAYTEAFF. The chain carries TRBV5-1 and TRBJ1-1, with D maybe TRBD1 (6 bases). The CDR3 spans 14 residues. Germline V gene data show CDR1 as SGHRS and CDR2 as YFSETQ. V gave up 0 bases and J gave up 3 bases, with 9 bases separating them.